Listed below are T cell receptor beta chains from one sample, sequenced in a study of regulatory T cells in long-lasting Graves disease. MiXCR, run by TCRdb on the multiplex PCR reads, gives a single entry per CDR3 protein. The profile shows a few hundred thousand distinct CDR3 sequences, about a quarter of them singletons. The sequences come from peripheral blood mononuclear cells (PBMCs), collected when the disease was refractory, from a patient treated with antithyroid drugs. These receptors came from a female donor with Graves disease. The CDR3 runs from the conserved cysteine through the conserved F or W. The D gene is left open where the match is weak. Clone size appears in some rows only: once, few, many, or a class for an expanded clone.

size: many; J: TRBJ2-5; D: TRBD1; V: TRBV20-1; DNA: TGCAGTGCTAGAGACAGGGGGAGAGAGACCCAGTACTTC; CDR3: CSARDRGRETQYF
size: -; J: TRBJ1-2; D: TRBD1; V: TRBV19; DNA: TGTGCCAGTAGTATAGTCGGGACAGGGGGAGGGAACTATGGCTACACCTTC; CDR3: CASSIVGTGGGNYGYTF
size: -; J: TRBJ2-4; D: -; V: TRBV27; DNA: TGTGCCAGCAGTCCTACCCTAGCGGCCAAAAACATTCAGTACTTC; CDR3: CASSPTLAAKNIQYF
size: -; J: TRBJ2-7; D: -; V: TRBV15; DNA: TGTGCCACCAGCAGAGATCCCCCCGGAGAGCAGTACTTC; CDR3: CATSRDPPGEQYF
size: -; J: TRBJ1-2; D: -; V: TRBV5-1; DNA: TGCGCCAGCAGAGAAGTTTATGGCTACACCTTC; CDR3: CASREVYGYTF
size: -; J: TRBJ2-5; D: -; V: TRBV4-1; DNA: TGCGCCAGCAGCCAAGTCGGTCAGGGCTCGAAGACCCAGTACTTC; CDR3: CASSQVGQGSKTQYF
size: few; J: TRBJ1-1; D: -; V: TRBV7-2; DNA: TGTGCCAGCAGCGCAAACAGGGCGACTGAAGCTTTCTTT; CDR3: CASSANRATEAFF
size: -; J: TRBJ2-1; D: -; V: TRBV6-1; DNA: TGTGCCAGCAAGCCTCTGTTGGTCTTC; CDR3: CASKPLLVF
size: few; J: TRBJ1-4; D: -; V: TRBV3-1; DNA: TGTGCCAGCAGCCAAACAGGGCCTCCTAATGAAAAACTGTTTTTT; CDR3: CASSQTGPPNEKLFF
size: -; J: TRBJ1-3; D: -; V: TRBV3-2; DNA: TGTGCCAGCAGCCAAGACCCGGGGGGGGACTCTGGAAACACCATATATTTT; CDR3: CASSQDPGGDSGNTIYF
size: many; J: TRBJ1-1; D: -; V: TRBV28; DNA: TGTGCCAGCAGAAGCACAACTGAAGCTTTCTTT; CDR3: CASRSTTEAFF
size: few; J: TRBJ1-1; D: -; V: TRBV18; DNA: TGTGCCAGCTCAACCGGGATATTAAACACTGAAGCTTTCTTT; CDR3: CASSTGILNTEAFF
size: many; J: TRBJ1-2; D: -; V: TRBV24-1; DNA: TGTGCCACCCCAGGACGGCCTAACTATGGCTACACCTTC; CDR3: CATPGRPNYGYTF
size: -; J: TRBJ2-5; D: -; V: TRBV10-3; DNA: TGTGCCATCCAGGGGTTCCAAGAGACCCAGTACTTC; CDR3: CAIQGFQETQYF
size: -; J: TRBJ2-1; D: TRBD2; V: TRBV12-3/TRBV12-4; DNA: TGTGCCAGCAGTTTCGCGAGCGGGAGGGCCGCTGAGCAGTTCTTC; CDR3: CASSFASGRAAEQFF
size: few; J: TRBJ2-2; D: -; V: TRBV5-6; DNA: TGTGCCAGCTTAAAGGGAGAGAGGACCGGGGAGCTGTTTTTT; CDR3: CASLKGERTGELFF
size: -; J: TRBJ1-6; D: -; V: TRBV2; DNA: TGTGCCAGCAGTGATCGGGCAGGGCAGAATTCACCCCTCCACTTT; CDR3: CASSDRAGQNSPLHF
size: -; J: TRBJ2-7; D: -; V: TRBV20-1; DNA: TGCAGTGCTAGCAAGGCAAAGTCCTCGCTCTACGAGCAGTACTTC; CDR3: CSASKAKSSLYEQYF
size: few; J: TRBJ2-7; D: -; V: TRBV12-3/TRBV12-4; DNA: TGTGCCAGCAGTCCTACCGACAGTTACTACGAGCAGTACTTC; CDR3: CASSPTDSYYEQYF
size: -; J: TRBJ2-7; D: -; V: TRBV25-1; DNA: TGTGCCAGCAGTGCGGGACAATCCGGGAACGAGCAGTACTTC; CDR3: CASSAGQSGNEQYF
size: -; J: TRBJ1-1; D: -; V: TRBV9; DNA: TGTGCCAGCAGCCCCGCCCCCCAAGTGAACACTGAAGCTTTCTTT; CDR3: CASSPAPQVNTEAFF
size: few; J: TRBJ2-7; D: -; V: TRBV10-3; DNA: TGTGCCATCAGTGATCTGGGCGGCTACGAGCAGTACTTC; CDR3: CAISDLGGYEQYF
size: once; J: TRBJ2-1; D: -; V: TRBV5-1; DNA: TGCGCCAGCAGCTCATCGGGACTTAGCTCCTACAATGAGCAGTTCTTC; CDR3: CASSSSGLSSYNEQFF
size: -; J: TRBJ2-7; D: -; V: TRBV6-1; DNA: TGTGCCTCCACGGCATCTAGCGAGAGCTCCTACGAGCAGTACTTC; CDR3: CASTASSESSYEQYF
size: once; J: TRBJ2-3; D: -; V: TRBV11-2; DNA: TGTGCCAGCAGCTCCACTAGACTCCCACCGGGGGCAGATACGCAGTATTTT; CDR3: CASSSTRLPPGADTQYF
size: many; J: TRBJ1-5; D: -; V: TRBV12-3/TRBV12-4; DNA: TGTGCCAGCAGTTTAGGGGGGACGTGGCCCCAGCATTTT; CDR3: CASSLGGTWPQHF
size: -; J: TRBJ1-2; D: -; V: TRBV4-1; DNA: TGCGCCAGCAGCCAAGAACCGGGACCTAACTATGGCTACACCTTC; CDR3: CASSQEPGPNYGYTF
size: many; J: TRBJ1-2; D: TRBD1; V: TRBV28; DNA: TGTGCCAGTGAGCGACAGGGAGCTAACTATGGCTACACCTTC; CDR3: CASERQGANYGYTF
size: few; J: TRBJ2-2; D: TRBD1; V: TRBV6-1; DNA: TGTGCCAGCAGTCGAATGACAGGGGCCGGGGAGCTGTTTTTT; CDR3: CASSRMTGAGELFF
size: many; J: TRBJ1-5; D: TRBD1; V: TRBV10-3; DNA: TGTGCCATCAGTGAGTCGAGTAGGGGGCGTAATCAGCCCCAGCATTTT; CDR3: CAISESSRGRNQPQHF
size: few; J: TRBJ2-7; D: TRBD2; V: TRBV6-2/TRBV6-3; DNA: TGTGCCAGCAGTTCCCTGGACGGGAGGCTCAACTCCTACGAGCAGTACTTC; CDR3: CASSSLDGRLNSYEQYF
size: few; J: TRBJ1-1; D: -; V: TRBV19; DNA: TGTGCCAGTATTGAGGCAGGGCGCACTGAAGCTTTCTTT; CDR3: CASIEAGRTEAFF
size: -; J: TRBJ2-2; D: TRBD2; V: TRBV11-2; DNA: TGTGCCAGCAGCTTAACTTCTAGCGGGATCGCCGGGGAGCTGTTTTTT; CDR3: CASSLTSSGIAGELFF
size: -; J: TRBJ1-6; D: TRBD1; V: TRBV6-5; DNA: TGTGCCAGCAGTTACTCGGGGGCGACAGGGGCGGCGAGTTCACCCCTCCACTTT; CDR3: CASSYSGATGAASSPLHF
size: -; J: TRBJ2-5; D: TRBD1; V: TRBV25-1; DNA: TGTGCCAGCAGTTGGCAGGGGGCAGAGACCCAGTACTTC; CDR3: CASSWQGAETQYF
size: -; J: TRBJ1-5; D: -; V: TRBV7-2; DNA: TGTGCCAGCAGCTATCACCAGCATAGCAATCAGCCCCAGCATTTT; CDR3: CASSYHQHSNQPQHF
size: -; J: TRBJ2-5; D: TRBD1; V: TRBV19; DNA: TGTGCCACAACCGGGACAGCGGCACTACAAGAGACCCAGTACTTC; CDR3: CATTGTAALQETQYF
size: -; J: TRBJ1-1; D: TRBD1; V: TRBV5-1; DNA: TGCGCCAGCAGCTTTAAACAGGGGACCGTGTTGAACACTGAAGCTTTCTTT; CDR3: CASSFKQGTVLNTEAFF
size: few; J: TRBJ2-1; D: TRBD1; V: TRBV24-1; DNA: TGTGCCACCAGTGATCGGGACAGGTGGGGTGAGCAGTTCTTC; CDR3: CATSDRDRWGEQFF
size: many; J: TRBJ2-1; D: TRBD2; V: TRBV6-9; DNA: TGTGCCAGCAGTTACAGTTCTGGGACTAGCGGGAGGAGTGAGCAGTTCTTC; CDR3: CASSYSSGTSGRSEQFF
size: few; J: TRBJ2-7; D: TRBD2; V: TRBV30; DNA: TGTGCCTGGATGAATAGCGGGACATACGAGCAGTACTTC; CDR3: CAWMNSGTYEQYF
size: few; J: TRBJ1-5; D: -; V: TRBV15; DNA: TGTGCCACCAGCAGAGACCCAGAGGGGCTTTATAGCAATCAGCCCCAGCATTTT; CDR3: CATSRDPEGLYSNQPQHF
size: -; J: TRBJ2-2; D: -; V: TRBV5-1; DNA: TGCGCCAGCAGTTCGAGCGGCCCGGTAGGCGGGGAGCTGTTTTTT; CDR3: CASSSSGPVGGELFF
size: few; J: TRBJ2-2; D: TRBD1; V: TRBV5-1; DNA: TGCGCCAGCAGCTTGGGTGGGACAGCTAACACCGGGGAGCTGTTTTTT; CDR3: CASSLGGTANTGELFF
size: -; J: TRBJ2-5; D: TRBD1; V: TRBV28; DNA: TGTGCCAGCAGTTTGGGGACAGGGGGCACTGAGAAGACCCAGTACTTC; CDR3: CASSLGTGGTEKTQYF
size: many; J: TRBJ1-4; D: TRBD1; V: TRBV27; DNA: TGTGCCAGCAGTTTAGAGGCCGGACAGGGGTTTTCGGTCAATGAAAAACTGTTTTTT; CDR3: CASSLEAGQGFSVNEKLFF
size: many; J: TRBJ1-1; D: -; V: TRBV12-3/TRBV12-4; DNA: TGTGCCAGCAGCCTCGGTGCGAACACTGAAGCTTTCTTT; CDR3: CASSLGANTEAFF
size: -; J: TRBJ2-7; D: -; V: TRBV11-2; DNA: TGTGCCAGCAGCTTAGGGGCGGCGGGCAACTTCTACGAGCAGTACTTC; CDR3: CASSLGAAGNFYEQYF
size: many; J: TRBJ1-5; D: -; V: TRBV2; DNA: TGTGCCAGCAGTGTCGCGGGGTCCAATCAGCCCCAGCATTTT; CDR3: CASSVAGSNQPQHF
size: -; J: TRBJ1-1; D: TRBD1; V: TRBV19; DNA: TGTGCCAGTATAAGCCCTGGACAGGGTCCCGAAGCTTTCTTT; CDR3: CASISPGQGPEAFF
size: many; J: TRBJ1-2; D: TRBD1; V: TRBV20-1; DNA: TGCAGTGCTAGGCCCGGGACAGCTAACTATGGCTACACCTTC; CDR3: CSARPGTANYGYTF